The text below deals with one T cell receptor (beta chain). Antigen unknown. Other DNA sequences in this specimen translate into the identical CDR3. V lost 0 bases, J lost 7 bases, and 12 bases lay in between. The CDR3 consists of 15 residues. Germline V gene data show CDR1 as LNHNV and CDR2 as YYDKDF (reference sequence). This record comes from a study of cytomegalovirus exposure and HLA in healthy donors. Overall study findings and caveats: Investigators reported around 150 TCR beta chains as tied to cytomegalovirus.

It was with 60 Vbeta and 13 Jbeta primers that the PCR ran. The assay was immunoSEQ multiplex PCR, and TCRdb's table has in-frame clones only and misses some. The table shows 200,000 to 250,000 clones, with approximately 82% occurring only once. The sample consisted of PBMCs. This clonotype was obtained from a man aged 18 to 29 in good health and CMV-seronegative. The chain combines TRBV15 with TRBJ1-4; perhaps TRBD1 as D (5 bases). The CDR3 loop reads CATSRDGQGGEKLFF. Written as DNA, the CDR3 is TGTGCCACCAGCAGAGATGGGCAGGGAGGTGAAAAACTGTTTTTT.